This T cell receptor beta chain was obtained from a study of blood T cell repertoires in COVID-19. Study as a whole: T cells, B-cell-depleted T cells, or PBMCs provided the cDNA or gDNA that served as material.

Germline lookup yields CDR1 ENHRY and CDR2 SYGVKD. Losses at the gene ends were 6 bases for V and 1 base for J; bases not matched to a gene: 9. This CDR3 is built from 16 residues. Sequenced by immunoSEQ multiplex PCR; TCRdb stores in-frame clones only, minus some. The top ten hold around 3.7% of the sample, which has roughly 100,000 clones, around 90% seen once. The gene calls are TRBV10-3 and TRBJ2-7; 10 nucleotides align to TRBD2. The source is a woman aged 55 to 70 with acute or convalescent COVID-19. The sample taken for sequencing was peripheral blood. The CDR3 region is CAIREASGGRSYEQYF. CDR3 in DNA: TGTGCCATCAGAGAGGCTAGCGGGGGAAGATCCTACGAGCAGTACTTC.